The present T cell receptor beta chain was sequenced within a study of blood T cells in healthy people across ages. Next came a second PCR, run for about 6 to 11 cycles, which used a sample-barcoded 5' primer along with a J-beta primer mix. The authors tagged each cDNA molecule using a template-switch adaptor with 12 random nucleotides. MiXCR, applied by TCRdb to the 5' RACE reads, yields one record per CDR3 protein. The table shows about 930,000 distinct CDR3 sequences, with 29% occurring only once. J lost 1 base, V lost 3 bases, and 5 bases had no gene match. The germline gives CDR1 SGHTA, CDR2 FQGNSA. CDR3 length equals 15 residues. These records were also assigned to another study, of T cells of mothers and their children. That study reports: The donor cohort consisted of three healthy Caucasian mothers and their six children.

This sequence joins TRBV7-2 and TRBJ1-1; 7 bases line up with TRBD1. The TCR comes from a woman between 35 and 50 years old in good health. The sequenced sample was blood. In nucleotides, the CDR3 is TGTGCCAGCAGCTTCCGACAGGGACGGAACACTGAAGCTTTCTTT. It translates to CASSFRQGRNTEAFF.